Listed below are T cell receptor beta chains from one sample, sequenced in a study of OX40 agonist ivuxolimab in advanced cancers. Profiled with immunoSEQ multiplex PCR; TCRdb holds only in-frame clones, not every one. This sample has approximately 70,000 clones, with roughly 90% found just once. The sample consisted of CD4+ or CD8+ T cells sorted from blood, taken in a trial of the OX40 agonist ivuxolimab. The receptors shown here come from an adult with an advanced solid tumor such as melanoma, head and neck, liver or kidney cancer. CDR3s include the opening cysteine and the closing phenylalanine or tryptophan. The D gene is left open where the match is weak. The size entry is marked missing in some rows and otherwise reads once, few, many or a size class.

clone size,J gene,D gene,V gene,CDR3 DNA,CDR3 protein
-,TRBJ2-7,-,TRBV13,TGTGCCAGCACCAAGGAGGGGGGACCATCCTACGAGCAGTACTTC,CASTKEGGPSYEQYF
once,TRBJ2-2,TRBD2,TRBV2,TGTGCCAGCGGCGGGACTAGCGGGAGGGCCAACACCGGGGAGCTGTTTTTT,CASGGTSGRANTGELFF
-,TRBJ1-6,-,TRBV14,TGTGCCAGCAGCCAAGGATACAGGCCCGATAATTCACCCCTCCACTTT,CASSQGYRPDNSPLHF
-,TRBJ2-4,TRBD2,TRBV6-6,TGTGCCATACAGGGCCCTTTCCTAGCGGGAATGTACTTC,CAIQGPFLAGMYF
-,TRBJ2-7,TRBD2,TRBV5-1,TGCGCCAGCAGCTCAGTACTAGCGGGAGGAGGGGAGCAGTACTTC,CASSSVLAGGGEQYF
-,TRBJ2-1,-,TRBV11-3,TGTGCCAGCAGCTTAGCTAGGAGCTCCTACAATGAGCAGTTCTTC,CASSLARSSYNEQFF
-,TRBJ2-7,TRBD2,TRBV6-5,TGTGCCAGCAGTTACGGTAGGGCGGGGGATTACGAGCAGTACTTC,CASSYGRAGDYEQYF
-,TRBJ2-7,-,TRBV30,TGTGCCTGGAGTATTCCACGGGGCCAGCAGTACTTC,CAWSIPRGQQYF
-,TRBJ2-1,-,TRBV28,TGTGCCAGCACCGGGGCAACCTACAATGAGCAGTTCTTC,CASTGATYNEQFF
-,TRBJ2-5,TRBD2,TRBV2,TGTGCCAGCCACACGGGACTAGCGACGGGGACCCAGTACTTC,CASHTGLATGTQYF
-,TRBJ1-1,-,TRBV7-9,TGTGCCAGCAGCTTATTAATTGGCTCCGAAGCTTTCTTT,CASSLLIGSEAFF
-,TRBJ2-7,TRBD2,TRBV11-3,TGTGCCAGCAGCTTAGTCGGGGGGGTCATGAACGAGCAGTACTTC,CASSLVGGVMNEQYF
-,TRBJ2-7,TRBD1,TRBV10-3,TGTGCCATCGGTTACCGGGACAGCTCCTACGAGCAGTACTTC,CAIGYRDSSYEQYF
-,TRBJ2-2,-,TRBV11-3,TGTGCCAGCAGCTTAGTCGCAGGGGTGAACACCGGGGAGCTGTTTTTT,CASSLVAGVNTGELFF
-,TRBJ1-2,-,TRBV6-5,TGTGCCAGCAGCCAACAGGGACACTATGGCTACACCTTC,CASSQQGHYGYTF
-,TRBJ1-2,-,TRBV7-8,TGTGCCAGCAGCTTCGCACGGATGCCCCTTAACTATGGCTACACCTTC,CASSFARMPLNYGYTF
-,TRBJ1-1,-,TRBV30,TGTGCCTGGAGTGTTCTCAACCCAGGGTGGTGCGTGAACACTGAAGCTTTCTTT,CAWSVLNPGWCVNTEAFF
-,TRBJ1-2,-,TRBV2,TGTGCCAGCAGTGAACAGGGTAGGGGCTACACCTTC,CASSEQGRGYTF
once,TRBJ1-1,-,TRBV27,TGTGCCAGCAGTCCTAAAAGGGGTCGCATCACTGAAGCTTTCTTT,CASSPKRGRITEAFF
once,TRBJ1-3,-,TRBV6-6,TGTGCCAGCAGCTTCGGACGGAGCTCTGGAAACACCATATATTTT,CASSFGRSSGNTIYF
-,TRBJ2-1,TRBD2,TRBV19,TGTGCCAGTAGTATAAGGACTAGCGGGAGCTCCTACAATGAGCAGTTCTTC,CASSIRTSGSSYNEQFF
-,TRBJ2-7,TRBD2,TRBV5-1,TGCGCCAGCAGCTTTGACACTAGCGGGTCCTACGAGCAGTACTTC,CASSFDTSGSYEQYF
-,TRBJ2-2,-,TRBV19,TGTGCCAGTAAGGGACGTGCGAACACCGGGGAGCTGTTTTTT,CASKGRANTGELFF
-,TRBJ1-2,-,TRBV6-1,TGTGCCAGCAGTGAAGGACATAACTATGGCTACACCTTC,CASSEGHNYGYTF
-,TRBJ2-1,-,TRBV15,TGTGCCACCAGCAGAGTAAAGGGCCAAAACAATGAGCAGTTCTTC,CATSRVKGQNNEQFF
-,TRBJ2-1,-,TRBV10-1,TGCGCCAGCAGTGTCGGGGACGCCCTCGGGGGGCAGTTCTTC,CASSVGDALGGQFF
-,TRBJ2-2,-,TRBV7-6,TGTGCCAGCAGCTTAAATGGAGCGCAGAACACCGGGGAGCTGTTTTTT,CASSLNGAQNTGELFF
-,TRBJ1-2,-,TRBV11-3,TGTGCCAGCAGCTTGACTGGAGCTAACTATGGCTACACCTTC,CASSLTGANYGYTF
-,TRBJ2-7,TRBD1,TRBV10-3,TGTGCCATGGCCCCGGGACAGGGGTTCTACGAGCAGTACTTC,CAMAPGQGFYEQYF
few,TRBJ1-3,TRBD1,TRBV9,TGTGCCAGCAGCCCCACTGGGACAGCCGGAAACACCATATATTTT,CASSPTGTAGNTIYF
-,TRBJ2-3,TRBD2,TRBV27,TGTGCCAGCAGTTTTCTAGCGGGGGGGCCTAGAGGCACAGATACGCAGTATTTT,CASSFLAGGPRGTDTQYF
-,TRBJ2-7,-,TRBV7-2,TGTGCCAGCAGCTCCAGGGCTGGGGACTACGAGCAGTACTTC,CASSSRAGDYEQYF
-,TRBJ2-3,-,TRBV19,TGTGCCAGTAGGGCGGGGACTAGCACAGATACGCAGTATTTT,CASRAGTSTDTQYF
-,TRBJ2-1,-,TRBV7-2,TGTGCCAGCAGCTTACCGATATCGGGTGAGCAGTTCTTC,CASSLPISGEQFF
-,TRBJ2-7,-,TRBV7-8,TGTGCCAGCAGCTTAAGAAACGAGCAGTACTTC,CASSLRNEQYF
-,TRBJ2-5,TRBD1,TRBV5-1,TGCGCCAGCAGCTTGGGGGACAGGGGAGAGACCCAGTACTTC,CASSLGDRGETQYF
-,TRBJ2-1,TRBD1,TRBV9,TGTGCCAGCAGCCCCCAGGGGGCAGGATACAATGAGCAGTTCTTC,CASSPQGAGYNEQFF
-,TRBJ1-5,-,TRBV10-2,TGCGCCAGCAGTGAGTCTGGGCTCAATCAGCCCCAGCATTTT,CASSESGLNQPQHF
-,TRBJ2-2,-,TRBV5-1,TGCGCCAGCAGCCAGGGGCCGGGGACCGGGGAGCTGTTTTTT,CASSQGPGTGELFF
-,TRBJ2-1,TRBD2,TRBV11-3,TGTGCCAGCAGCTTAGGGACTAGCGGGAGGGAGGATGAGCAGTTCTTC,CASSLGTSGREDEQFF
-,TRBJ1-2,TRBD1,TRBV28,TGTGCCAGCAGCCGTGTCTACAGGGGCAGTTATGGCTACACCTTC,CASSRVYRGSYGYTF
-,TRBJ1-2,TRBD1,TRBV4-1,TGCGCCAGCAGCCAAGGGGGACAGGGAGACTATGGCTACACCTTC,CASSQGGQGDYGYTF
-,TRBJ2-3,-,TRBV6-1,TGTGCCAGTCGGACAGCCCCACGCACAGATACGCAGTATTTT,CASRTAPRTDTQYF
few,TRBJ1-1,-,TRBV2,TGTGCCAGCGGGACCCGAGCTTTCTTT,CASGTRAFF
-,TRBJ1-2,-,TRBV2,TGTGCCAGCAGATTAGCCGGGACCTTAATACAAAGAAACTATGGCTACACCTTC,CASRLAGTLIQRNYGYTF
once,TRBJ2-3,TRBD2,TRBV5-1,TGCGCCAGCAGCCCCGGTTGGTCTAGCGGTACCACAGATACGCAGTATTTT,CASSPGWSSGTTDTQYF
-,TRBJ2-2,-,TRBV10-3,TGTGCCATCAACGACTTTGGAACCGGGGAGCTGTTTTTT,CAINDFGTGELFF
-,TRBJ1-1,-,TRBV25-1,TGTGCCAGCCCTTGGCGGGGGGGGCAACTGGTAATGAACACTGAAGCTTTCTTT,CASPWRGGQLVMNTEAFF
-,TRBJ1-2,TRBD1,TRBV6-5,TGTGCCAGCAGTTATGACGACAGGGGCTATGGCTACACCTTC,CASSYDDRGYGYTF
-,TRBJ2-7,-,TRBV2,TGTGCCAGCACGAGGGAAGCCTACGAGCAGTACTTC,CASTREAYEQYF
few,TRBJ1-3,-,TRBV5-1,TGCGCCAGCTCCCCGGCCCTCTCTGGAAACACCATATATTTT,CASSPALSGNTIYF
once,TRBJ2-5,TRBD2,TRBV11-2,TGTGCCAGCAGCCCAGGGGCGGGAGGATCTGAGACCCAGTACTTC,CASSPGAGGSETQYF
-,TRBJ2-1,-,TRBV4-1,TGCGCCAGCAGCCCTCGCAGTCCCATTGGTGGGAATGAGCAGTTCTTC,CASSPRSPIGGNEQFF
once,TRBJ1-2,-,TRBV18,TGTGCCAGCTCACCCCGGCCGGGGTCTGGCTACACCTTC,CASSPRPGSGYTF
few,TRBJ2-3,TRBD2,TRBV5-6,TGTGCCAGCAGCTTGTTTGAGGCGGGAGGGGCTAGCACAGATACGCAGTATTTT,CASSLFEAGGASTDTQYF
few,TRBJ2-7,TRBD2,TRBV5-4,TGTGCCAGCAGCGCGGGAGGCGCCTCCTACGAGCAGTACTTC,CASSAGGASYEQYF
-,TRBJ1-5,-,TRBV27,TGTGCCAGCAGTCAAACCCAGTTCAATCAGCCCCAGCATTTT,CASSQTQFNQPQHF
-,TRBJ1-2,-,TRBV30,TGTGCCTGGAGTGGTCCCAATCGTTCCTGGGCCTACACCTTC,CAWSGPNRSWAYTF